This entry lists 3 T cell receptor beta chains sequenced from one sample in a study of cytomegalovirus exposure and HLA in healthy donors. Measured with immunoSEQ multiplex PCR; TCRdb has only the in-frame clones, and not every one. The sample includes 300,000 to 350,000 clones, approximately 88% of them seen just once. Source material: PBMCs. All receptors derive from a man aged 25-40 years in good health and CMV-seronegative.

The chain carries TRBV9 and TRBJ1-1, with D maybe TRBD1 (5 bases). This CDR3 has 16 residues. With 4 bases removed from V and 3 bases from J, the gap between germline ends came to 19 bases. The germline CDR1 and CDR2 sequences are SGDLS and YYNGEE. CDR3 nucleotide sequence: TGTGCCAGCAGCCCAGGGCGGGGGGAACGGTACACTGAAGCTTTCTTT. It codes for CASSPGRGERYTEAFF.

The gene calls are TRBV7-6 and TRBJ1-1; no clear D gene. Germline CDR1 and CDR2: SGHVS and FNYEAQ. The CDR3 is 13 residues long. Trimming shortened V by 2 bases and J by 4 bases, and 8 bases separated the two germline ends. CDR3 DNA: TGTGCCAGCAGCTTAAGCGGTTCCACTGAAGCTTTCTTT. Its protein product is CASSLSGSTEAFF.

The CDR3 nucleotides read TGTGCCAGCAGCACATCCCAAGGGGTAGCGGGGGACAATACGCAGTATTTT. Translating gives CASSTSQGVAGDNTQYF. The J gene is TRBJ2-3, the V gene TRBV7-6; 9 bases are a match to TRBD2. CDR1 and CDR2 (germline): SGHVS, FNYEAQ. CDR3 length: 17 residues. After removal of 5 bases from V and 7 bases from J, the junction contained 16 bases not matched to a gene. The whole variable domain, remainder taken from reference TRBV7-6 and TRBJ2-3, is GAGVSQSPRYKVTKRGQDVALRCDPISGHVSLYWYRQALGQGPEFLTYFNYEAQQDKSGLPNDRFSAERPEGSISTLTIQRTEQRDSAMYRCASSTSQGVAGDNTQYFGPGTRLTVL.